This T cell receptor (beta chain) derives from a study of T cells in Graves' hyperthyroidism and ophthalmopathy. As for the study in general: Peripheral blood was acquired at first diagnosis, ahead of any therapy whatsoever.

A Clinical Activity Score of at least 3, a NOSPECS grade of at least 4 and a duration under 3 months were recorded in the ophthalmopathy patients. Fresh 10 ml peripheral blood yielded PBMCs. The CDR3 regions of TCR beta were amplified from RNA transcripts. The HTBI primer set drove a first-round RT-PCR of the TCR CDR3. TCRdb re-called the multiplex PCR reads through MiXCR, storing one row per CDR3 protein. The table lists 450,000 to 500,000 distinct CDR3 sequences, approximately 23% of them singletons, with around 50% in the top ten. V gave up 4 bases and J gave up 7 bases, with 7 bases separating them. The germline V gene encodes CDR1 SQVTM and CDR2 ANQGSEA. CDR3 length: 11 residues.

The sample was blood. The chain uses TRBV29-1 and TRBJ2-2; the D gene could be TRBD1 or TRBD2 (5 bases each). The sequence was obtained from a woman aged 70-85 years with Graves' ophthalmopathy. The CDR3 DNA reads TGCAGCGTTGCAGGGAGCGGGGAGCTGTTTTTT. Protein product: CSVAGSGELFF.